A selection of T cell receptor beta chains follows, all from one sample in a study of T cell responses to AZD1222 COVID-19 vaccine. The method was immunoSEQ multiplex PCR; TCRdb's version includes in-frame clones alone and lacks a portion of them. Altogether around 150,000 clones are present, about nine tenths being singletons, with the ten largest covering 3.4%. The sequencing used peripheral blood, collected on day 0 of AZD1222 vaccination. These receptors originate from an adult in good health. The CDR3 runs from the conserved cysteine through the conserved F or W. A D gene is named only where the DNA matches it firmly. Clone size is stated in some rows and not others, as once, few, many or a class when expanded.

TRBJ2-1 | TRBD2 | TRBV19 | 14 | few | CASSSERGYNEQFF | TGTGCCAGTAGTAGCGAGCGGGGTTACAATGAGCAGTTCTTC
TRBJ1-4 | - | TRBV7-8 | 10 | - | CASSLKKLFF | TGTGCCAGCAGCTTAAAAAAACTGTTTTTT
TRBJ2-2 | - | TRBV5-1 | 12 | once | CASSFDAGELFF | TGCGCCAGCAGCTTCGATGCCGGGGAGCTGTTTTTT
TRBJ2-7 | TRBD1 | TRBV7-2 | 15 | - | CASSTDRRSWDEQYF | TGTGCCAGCAGCACGGACAGGCGCTCTTGGGACGAGCAGTACTTC
TRBJ1-2 | - | TRBV11-3 | 17 | - | CASSLDPLKNSNYGYTF | TGTGCCAGCAGCTTAGACCCATTAAAGAACAGCAACTATGGCTACACCTTC
TRBJ2-1 | TRBD2 | TRBV20-1 | 15 | - | CSASGGLAGVNEQFF | TGCAGTGCTAGTGGGGGACTAGCGGGAGTCAATGAGCAGTTCTTC
TRBJ2-7 | - | TRBV18 | 14 | - | CASSLDILSYEQYF | TGTGCCAGCTCACTTGACATACTGTCCTACGAGCAGTACTTC
TRBJ2-2 | - | TRBV3-1/TRBV3-2 | 15 | - | CASSRILGGTGELFF | TGTGCCAGCAGCCGGATACTAGGAGGGACCGGGGAGCTGTTTTTT
TRBJ1-2 | - | TRBV19 | 14 | - | CASIPRAASYGYTF | TGTGCCAGTATCCCCAGGGCCGCTAGCTATGGCTACACCTTC
TRBJ1-5 | - | TRBV5-6 | 17 | once | CASSSTLGQHSNQPQHF | TGTGCCAGCAGCTCCACCCTAGGGCAACATAGCAATCAGCCCCAGCATTTT
TRBJ2-4 | TRBD2 | TRBV6-2/TRBV6-3 | 16 | once | CASSYSSGRAAAIQYF | TGTGCCAGCAGTTACTCTAGCGGGAGGGCGGCGGCCATTCAGTACTTC
TRBJ2-1 | TRBD1 | TRBV30 | 12 | - | CAWSPQGDEQFF | TGTGCCTGGAGTCCCCAGGGGGATGAGCAGTTCTTC
TRBJ1-3 | - | TRBV24-1 | 13 | - | CATSGSGPVGIYF | TGTGCCACCAGTGGGTCCGGACCGGTAGGCATATATTTT
TRBJ2-1 | - | TRBV3-1/TRBV3-2 | 14 | - | CASSQGGRSNEQFF | TGTGCCAGCAGCCAAGGGGGGCGCAGCAATGAGCAGTTCTTC
TRBJ2-5 | TRBD2 | TRBV12-5 | 18 | - | CASGLTASGGLVEETQYF | TGTGCTAGTGGTTTGACGGCTAGCGGGGGGCTAGTGGAAGAGACCCAGTACTTC
TRBJ2-1 | TRBD2 | TRBV7-3 | 17 | - | CASSLGPSGYSYNEQFF | TGTGCCAGCAGCTTGGGACCTAGCGGGTACTCCTACAATGAGCAGTTCTTC
TRBJ2-1 | TRBD1 | TRBV7-3 | 15 | few | CASSLRDRPYNEQFF | TGTGCCAGCAGCCTAAGGGACAGGCCCTACAATGAGCAGTTCTTC
TRBJ1-2 | - | TRBV27 | 14 | - | CASSAIEEHYGYTF | TGTGCCAGCAGTGCCATAGAGGAACACTATGGCTACACCTTC
TRBJ2-4 | TRBD1 | TRBV19 | 12 | - | CAIWDRSNIQYF | TGTGCGATTTGGGACAGATCTAACATTCAGTACTTC
TRBJ2-3 | TRBD2 | TRBV29-1 | 14 | - | CSVGGLAGTDTQYF | TGCAGCGTTGGAGGGCTAGCGGGAACAGATACGCAGTATTTT
TRBJ2-3 | TRBD2 | TRBV5-1 | 16 | - | CASSLGLAGSTDTQYF | TGCGCCAGCAGCTTGGGGCTAGCGGGATCGACAGATACGCAGTATTTT
TRBJ1-2 | - | TRBV14 | 13 | - | CASSHDRETGYTF | TGTGCCAGCAGCCACGACAGAGAGACGGGCTACACCTTC
TRBJ1-1 | TRBD1 | TRBV19 | 15 | - | CASSHLGQGPPEAFF | TGTGCCAGTAGTCACCTCGGACAGGGCCCCCCAGAAGCTTTCTTT
TRBJ1-5 | TRBD1 | TRBV9 | 16 | - | CASSVDRALSNQPQHF | TGTGCCAGCAGCGTGGACAGGGCCCTTAGCAATCAGCCCCAGCATTTT
TRBJ2-3 | TRBD2 | TRBV13 | 19 | - | CASSLKRGLGTSGVDTQYF | TGTGCCAGCAGCTTAAAGCGTGGGTTGGGGACTAGCGGGGTAGATACGCAGTATTTT
TRBJ2-1 | - | TRBV12-3/TRBV12-4 | 9 | once | CASGFEQFF | TGTGCCAGCGGGTTTGAGCAGTTCTTC
TRBJ2-7 | - | TRBV18 | 15 | - | CASSPGGGPAYEQYF | TGTGCCAGCTCACCAGGAGGGGGGCCCGCTTACGAGCAGTACTTC
TRBJ2-7 | - | TRBV30 | 11 | - | CAWSQGDEQYF | TGTGCCTGGAGTCAAGGAGACGAGCAGTACTTC
TRBJ1-1 | TRBD1 | TRBV5-8 | 14 | once | CASSGRGRVTEAFF | TGTGCCAGCAGCGGCAGGGGGCGGGTGACTGAAGCTTTCTTT
TRBJ2-1 | TRBD2 | TRBV3-1/TRBV3-2 | 17 | - | CASSQVLAGGSYNEQFF | TGTGCCAGCAGCCAAGTCCTAGCGGGAGGCTCCTACAATGAGCAGTTCTTC
TRBJ1-1 | - | TRBV7-8 | 14 | - | CASSPRVSRTEAFF | TGTGCCAGCAGCCCCCGTGTCTCGCGGACTGAAGCTTTCTTT
TRBJ1-1 | - | TRBV6-5 | 12 | - | CASSPGDTEAFF | TGTGCCAGCTCACCAGGGGATACTGAAGCTTTCTTT
TRBJ1-5 | - | TRBV19 | 12 | - | CASSTGVQPQHF | TGTGCCAGTAGTACAGGGGTTCAGCCCCAGCATTTT
TRBJ1-1 | - | TRBV7-3 | 15 | - | CASSLSGQINTEAFF | TGTGCCAGCAGCTTAAGCGGACAGATAAACACTGAAGCTTTCTTT
TRBJ2-7 | TRBD2 | TRBV19 | 15 | - | CASNSGLAGVYEQYF | TGTGCCAGTAACTCGGGACTAGCGGGAGTCTACGAGCAGTACTTC
TRBJ1-6 | - | TRBV19 | 16 | - | CASSTNRDLARGSLHF | TGTGCCAGTAGTACAAACCGGGACCTGGCCCGGGGGAGCCTCCACTTT
TRBJ2-7 | - | TRBV10-3 | 15 | - | CAISESIRDSYEQYF | TGTGCCATCAGTGAGTCGATCAGGGACTCCTACGAGCAGTACTTC
TRBJ2-2 | - | TRBV7-6 | 14 | few | CASSLAYNTGELFF | TGTGCCAGCAGCTTAGCCTATAACACCGGGGAGCTGTTTTTT
TRBJ2-5 | TRBD2 | TRBV27 | 16 | - | CASSLLLAGGRETQYF | TGTGCCAGCAGTTTATTACTAGCGGGAGGTCGGGAGACCCAGTACTTC
TRBJ1-5 | TRBD1 | TRBV6-5 | 15 | - | CASSPHRGLNQPQHF | TGTGCCAGCAGTCCACACAGGGGGCTCAATCAGCCCCAGCATTTT